This T cell receptor beta chain was sequenced for a study of T cells in Graves' hyperthyroidism and ophthalmopathy. Over 18 months, lack of ophthalmopathy progression marked Graves' hyperthyroidism as stable. TCR beta CDR3 regions were amplified from RNA transcripts. The primer set for the first-round RT-PCR of the TCR CDR3 was HTBI. MiXCR, run by TCRdb on the multiplex PCR reads, gives a single entry per CDR3 protein. This sample has roughly 200,000 distinct CDR3 sequences, with approximately 20% found just once. V shed 3 bases and J 7 bases; nucleotides not matched to a gene: 6. The CDR3 sequence is 15 residues long. Germline CDR1 DFQATT, CDR2 SNEGSKA (reference sequence).

The chain employs TRBV20-1 and TRBJ1-4; 12 nucleotides match TRBD1. This clonotype was obtained from a man aged 35-49 years with Graves' hyperthyroidism. Material for sequencing was blood. DNA of the CDR3: TGCAGTGCTAGTCCATGGGGACAGGGGGCTGAAAAACTGTTTTTT. Translated: CSASPWGQGAEKLFF.